Here is one T cell receptor (beta chain) with its context. The repertoire was sequenced with immunoSEQ multiplex PCR; TCRdb's copy has only in-frame clones and lacks some. The table shows a few hundred thousand clones, with 80% to 90% occurring only once. Deletions cut 1 base from V and 1 base from J, with 5 bases between. The CDR3 extends over 13 amino acids. CDR1 and CDR2 from the germline V gene are SGHDT and YYEEEE. The sample comes from a study of blood T cell repertoires in COVID-19. This clonotype was sampled from a woman younger than 45 with COVID-19, enrolled during active disease. Sequenced sample: peripheral blood. The chain recombines TRBV5-6 with TRBJ1-1, with D hard to call. CDR3 in amino acids: CASSLLRNTEAFF. CDR3 nucleotide sequence: TGTGCCAGCAGCTTGTTGAGGAACACTGAAGCTTTCTTT. The complete variable domain, with remaining parts taken from reference TRBV5-6 and TRBJ1-1, reads DAGVTQSPTHLIKTRGQQVTLRCSPKSGHDTVSWYQQALGQGPQFIFQYYEEEERQRGNFPDRFSGHQFPNYSSELNVNALLLGDSALYLCASSLLRNTEAFFGQGTRLTVV.